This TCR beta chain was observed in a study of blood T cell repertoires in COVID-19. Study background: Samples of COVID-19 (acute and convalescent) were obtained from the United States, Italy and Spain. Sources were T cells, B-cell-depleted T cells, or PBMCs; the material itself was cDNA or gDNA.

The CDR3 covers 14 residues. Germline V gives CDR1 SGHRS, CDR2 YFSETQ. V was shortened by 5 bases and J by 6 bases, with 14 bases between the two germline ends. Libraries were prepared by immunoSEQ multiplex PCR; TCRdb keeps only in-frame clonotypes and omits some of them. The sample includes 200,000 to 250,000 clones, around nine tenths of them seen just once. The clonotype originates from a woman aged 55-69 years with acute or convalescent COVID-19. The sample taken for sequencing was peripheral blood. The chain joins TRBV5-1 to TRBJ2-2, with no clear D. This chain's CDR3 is CASRESAAAGELFF. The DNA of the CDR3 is TGCGCCAGCAGGGAGTCGGCGGCCGCCGGGGAGCTGTTTTTT.